These 22 T cell receptor beta chains originate from one sample sequenced in a study of beta chain features in type 1 diabetes. Overall study findings and caveats: Shortening that was moderate but significant affected the TCRB CDR3s of Type 1 diabetes patients in all four CD4+ subsets.

The antigens for these receptors are not known. Sequencing targeted expressed TCRB transcripts, as all isolated RNA had been reverse transcribed. Measured with immunoSEQ multiplex PCR; TCRdb has only the in-frame clones, and not every one. The sample contains roughly 53,000 clones, roughly 41% of which appear only once. Sequencing used Tregs from blood. These receptor sequences come from a man aged 30 to 45 with type 1 diabetes.

This clone appeared a single time. V and J are TRBV7-2 and TRBJ2-5; 9 bases fit TRBD2. Per the germline V gene, CDR1 is SGHTA and CDR2 is FQGNSA. The CDR3 extends over 17 amino acids. J was trimmed by 1 base and V by 1 base; bases with no gene match: 7. The CDR3 region has the DNA TGTGCCAGCAGCTTAGGGATTAGCGGGAGCTCCCAAGAGACCCAGTACTTC. Translation gives CASSLGISGSSQETQYF.

Notes on this clone: Other DNA sequences in this specimen translate into the identical CDR3. The rearrangement joins TRBV7-3 to TRBJ2-3; 10 nucleotides line up with TRBD2. The CDR3 sequence is 15 residues long. Germline-derived CDR1 and CDR2 are SGHTA and FQGTGA. Trimming removed 4 bases from V and 2 bases from J; junction bases left unmatched: 3. The CDR3 DNA reads TGTGCCAGCAGCTCGCTAGCGGGAGTCACAGATACGCAGTATTTT. Its protein is CASSSLAGVTDTQYF.

There are a few counts of this clone. This chain links TRBV6-6 with TRBJ1-4, with 11 bases identical to TRBD1. Germline values: CDR1 MNHNY, CDR2 SVGAGI (reference sequence). This CDR3 is built from 14 residues. V was clipped by 6 bases and J by 7 bases; unmatched bases: 4. The CDR3 loop reads CASSSGTGGEKLFF. The CDR3 nucleotides read TGTGCCAGCAGCTCCGGGACAGGGGGTGAAAAACTGTTTTTT.

The V call is TRBV5-4, the J call TRBJ2-3; the match to TRBD2 covers 7 bases. The CDR3 contains 15 residues. Per the germline V gene, CDR1 is SGHNT and CDR2 is YYREEE (reference sequence). Losses at the gene ends were 4 bases for V and 1 base for J; bases not matched to a gene: 6. The CDR3: CASSPSGTGTDTQYF. The CDR3 DNA follows: TGTGCCAGCAGCCCAAGCGGGACGGGCACAGATACGCAGTATTTT.

The J gene is TRBJ1-1, the V gene TRBV28, with TRBD1 identical over 7 bases. The CDR3 is made up of 15 amino acids. V lost 7 bases, J lost 0 bases, and 8 bases stayed unmatched. The germline V gene has CDR1 MDHEN and CDR2 SYDVKM. This chain's CDR3 is CASMQGGYLNTEAFF. In DNA form, the CDR3 reads TGTGCCAGCATGCAGGGGGGCTATTTGAACACTGAAGCTTTCTTT.

The chain couples TRBV6-6 to TRBJ2-1; 8 bases agree with TRBD1. Trimming at V came to 5 bases and at J to 2 bases, leaving 5 bases not matched to a gene. The CDR3 runs to 15 residues. Germline V lookup: CDR1 MNHNY, CDR2 SVGAGI (reference sequence). Here the CDR3 reads CASSRTGKTYNEQFF. As DNA, the CDR3 is TGTGCCAGCAGTCGGACAGGGAAAACCTACAATGAGCAGTTCTTC.

This clone was counted between two and nine times. The chain has TRBV7-2 and TRBJ2-5, with D possibly TRBD1 on 8 matching bases. The V end lost 4 bases, the J end lost 4 bases, and 16 bases lay between the germline ends. This CDR3 spans 15 amino acids. CDR1 is SGHTA and CDR2 is FQGNSA in the germline V gene. CDR3 sequence (DNA): TGTGCCAGCAGCTACCAGACAGGGGAGGGAGAGACCCAGTACTTC. Translating gives CASSYQTGEGETQYF.

This chain connects TRBV18 to TRBJ2-2; D not resolved. Trimming removed 0 bases at V and 6 bases at J, with 8 bases between. This CDR3 spans 14 amino acids. Germline lookup yields CDR1 KGHSH and CDR2 LQKENI. CDR3 DNA: TGTGCCAGCTCACCACCAGTATCGGCCGGGGAGCTGTTTTTT. Its protein is CASSPPVSAGELFF.

J is TRBJ2-3 and V is TRBV19; 8 bases map to TRBD1. V shed 6 bases and J 3 bases; nucleotides not matched to a gene: 8. The CDR3 runs to 15 residues. Per germline, CDR1 LNHDA and CDR2 SQIVND (reference sequence). CDR3 loop: CASRNGQGDTDTQYF. The CDR3 nucleotides are TGTGCCAGTAGAAACGGACAGGGTGATACAGATACGCAGTATTTT.

V is TRBV10-3 and J is TRBJ2-4, with TRBD1 matching over 8 bases. In germline, CDR1 is ENHRY, CDR2 SYGVKD. With 2 bases clipped from V and 3 bases from J, the junction kept 3 bases outside the gene matches. The CDR3 contains 15 residues. For the CDR3, the DNA is TGTGCCATCAGTGAGACAGGGGGAGGCAAAAACATTCAGTACTTC. This encodes CAISETGGGKNIQYF.

This clone was counted only a few times. The chain combines TRBV19 with TRBJ2-2; D is undetermined. Trimming stripped 3 bases from V and 1 base from J, with 12 bases between. The CDR3 extends over 16 amino acids. CDR1 LNHDA and CDR2 SQIVND come from the germline V gene (reference sequence). DNA for the CDR3: TGTGCCAGTAGTATTCGTGTCAGTGTGAACACCGGGGAGCTGTTTTTT. Translation gives CASSIRVSVNTGELFF.

This clone turned up a few times. The junction does not match germline at one end; this may be a read error. The chain combines TRBV5-1 with TRBJ2-1, with TRBD2 matching 9 bases. Germline assignment: CDR1 SGHRS and CDR2 YFSETQ. The CDR3 length is 15 residues. The CDR3 region is CASSLKAGGYSEQFF. The CDR3 DNA reads TGCGCCAGCAGCTTGAAGGCGGGAGGGTACAGTGAGCAGTTCTTC.

The V call is TRBV14, the J call TRBJ2-1; 8 bases agree with TRBD1. The CDR3 contains 16 residues. V shed 2 bases, J shed 3 bases, and the junction held 6 bases outside the gene matches. Germline V gives CDR1 SGHDN, CDR2 FVKESK. The CDR3 DNA follows: TGTGCCAGCAGCCAATTGGGCAGGGGGCTCTACAATGAGCAGTTCTTC. Translation: CASSQLGRGLYNEQFF.

The chain couples TRBV18 to TRBJ1-1; a possible D gene is TRBD1 (6 bases). The CDR3 contains 13 residues. Germline CDR1 is KGHSH and CDR2 is LQKENI. V lost 5 bases and J lost 2, with 9 bases in between. As DNA, the CDR3 is TGTGCCAGCTCAGGGACATATAACACTGAAGCTTTCTTT. This translates into CASSGTYNTEAFF.

This clone was seen more than once but under ten times. V gene TRBV6-5 combines with J gene TRBJ1-1; no clear D. Germline CDR1 MNHEY, CDR2 SVGAGI. CDR3 length equals 14 residues. The V and J ends lost 2 bases and 1 base respectively, with 8 bases between them. The CDR3 sequence: CASSYMTGNTEAFF. The CDR3 DNA reads as TGTGCCAGCAGTTACATGACGGGGAACACTGAAGCTTTCTTT.

The chain links TRBV6-1 to TRBJ1-4; D not resolved. Germline V lookup: CDR1 MNHNS, CDR2 SASEGT. The CDR3 totals 12 residues. V dropped 8 bases and J dropped 0 bases, with 4 bases sitting between them. CDR3 in amino acids: CASQSTNEKLFF. The CDR3 nucleotides are TGTGCCAGCCAATCAACTAATGAAAAACTGTTTTTT.

This chain joins TRBV10-3 and TRBJ1-2, with D maybe TRBD1 (5 bases). Germline V CDR1 and CDR2: ENHRY, SYGVKD. This CDR3 comprises 15 residues. Trimming took off 3 bases at V and 0 bases at J, with 11 bases between the two ends. CDR3 nucleotides: TGTGCCATCAGTGAACTGGGGCCCGCTAACTATGGCTACACCTTC. Translated, it gives CAISELGPANYGYTF.

The CDR3 DNA is TGTGCCAGCTCTCCCTCAATCCAGGGGGCAGACATTCAGTACTTC. Translating it yields CASSPSIQGADIQYF. This sequence joins TRBV18 and TRBJ2-4, with 8 positions matching TRBD1. V shed 6 bases and J 8 bases; nucleotides not matched to a gene: 12. Germline V gene lookup returns CDR1 KGHSH and CDR2 LQKENI. The CDR3 sequence is 15 residues long.

The chain is built from TRBV7-2 and TRBJ2-5; TRBD2 matches at 9 bases. The CDR3 is 13 amino acids. Losses at the gene ends were 5 bases for V and 5 bases for J; bases not matched to a gene: 3. Germline V CDR1 and CDR2: SGHTA, FQGNSA. The CDR3 sequence: CASSPSGRETQYF. For the CDR3, the DNA is TGTGCCAGCAGCCCAAGCGGGAGGGAGACCCAGTACTTC.

This sequence joins TRBV5-5 and TRBJ2-3; 9 nucleotides line up with TRBD2. Losses at the gene ends were 1 base for V and 2 bases for J; bases not matched to a gene: 11. The CDR3 consists of 18 residues. Germline-derived CDR1 and CDR2 are SGHKS and YYEKEE (reference sequence). CDR3 sequence (DNA): TGTGCCAGCAGCTTGCTGCTGGCTAGCGGGGACATCACAGATACGCAGTATTTT. Its translation is CASSLLLASGDITDTQYF.

The J gene is TRBJ1-4, the V gene TRBV7-9; tentatively, D is TRBD1 (5 bases). Looked up from germline, CDR1 is SEHNR and CDR2 is FQNEAQ (reference sequence). This CDR3 has 17 amino acids. V was pared by 4 bases and J by 0 bases, with 15 bases between. The CDR3, as DNA: TGTGCCAGCAGCTCCCAGCGGGGACGGACAACTAATGAAAAACTGTTTTTT. Translating gives CASSSQRGRTTNEKLFF.

This clone was seen a handful of times. The rearrangement joins TRBV18 to TRBJ2-6; D might be TRBD2 (5 bases). The germline V gene has CDR1 KGHSH and CDR2 LQKENI. CDR3 size: 18 residues. The germline V and J ends were trimmed by 3 bases and 0 bases, with 15 bases remaining between them. The CDR3 reads CASSPAGLGISGANVLTF. As DNA, the CDR3 is TGTGCCAGCTCACCGGCGGGTCTCGGGATCTCTGGGGCCAACGTCCTGACTTTC.